These 13 T cell receptor beta chains originate from one sample sequenced in a study of blood T cell repertoires in COVID-19. This table comes from immunoSEQ multiplex PCR, and its TCRdb copy is limited to in-frame clones, with some not included. Here the sample spans approximately 500,000 clones, approximately 90% being singletons. Sequenced material: PBMCs or T cells enriched from blood (not recorded which). The receptor set was obtained from a woman aged 40 to 49 who had recovered from COVID-19.

The chain is built from TRBV12-3 or TRBV12-4 and TRBJ2-1; 9 nucleotides line up with TRBD2. Trimming at V came to 10 bases and at J to 5 bases, leaving 6 bases not matched to a gene. CDR3 length: 13 residues. The CDR3 loop is CATRASGNNEQFF. In DNA form, the CDR3 reads TGTGCCACCCGGGCTAGCGGGAACAATGAGCAGTTCTTC.

This chain links TRBV10-3 with TRBJ2-7, with a possible D match to TRBD2 (7 bases). CDR1 ENHRY and CDR2 SYGVKD come from the germline V gene. Deletions cut 4 bases from V and 6 bases from J, with 16 bases between. This CDR3 comprises 14 residues. CDR3 amino acids: CAISAGAPGGEQYF. CDR3 coding DNA: TGTGCCATCAGTGCGGGGGCCCCGGGGGGCGAGCAGTACTTC.

The chain employs TRBV10-3 and TRBJ1-2, with 9 positions matching TRBD1. V dropped 5 bases and J dropped 5; count of bases not matched to a gene: 6. CDR3 length: 14 residues. Germline assignment: CDR1 ENHRY and CDR2 SYGVKD. Here the CDR3 DNA reads TGTGCCATCAGTTCCCGGGACAGGGAATATGGCTACACCTTC. Amino acid sequence: CAISSRDREYGYTF.

J is TRBJ2-6 and V is TRBV30; D may be TRBD2 (6 bases). CDR1 and CDR2 from the germline V gene are GTSNPN and SVGIG (reference sequence). Trimming cost V 4 bases and J 0 bases, with 10 bases left between them. This CDR3 has 15 amino acids. The CDR3 region has the DNA TGTGCCTGGACCGGGACTCCCTCTGGGGCCAACGTCCTGACTTTC. Translated: CAWTGTPSGANVLTF.

The V gene is TRBV7-2, the J gene TRBJ1-3, with D possibly matching TRBD1 (5 bases). CDR1 and CDR2 from the germline V gene are SGHTA and FQGNSA. The CDR3 is 16 residues long. The V end was cut by 5 bases, the J end by 0 bases, with 14 bases between. DNA for the CDR3: TGTGCCAGCAGCACGGGGGAAAGGGGCTCTGGAAACACCATATATTTT. It encodes CASSTGERGSGNTIYF.

V and J are TRBV21-1 and TRBJ2-1; the D call TRBD1 from the table was never checked on the DNA. TRBV21-1 is assigned pseudogene status. This CDR3 is built from 17 residues. CDR3 sequence: CASSKAQVTGGFSEQFF. In DNA form, the CDR3 reads TGTGCCAGCAGCAAAGCGCAGGTGACAGGGGGCTTTAGTGAGCAGTTCTTC.

This clone was counted a single time. This chain links TRBV11-3 with TRBJ2-6, with D perhaps matching TRBD2 (5 bases). Trimming removed 3 bases from V and 3 bases from J, with 21 bases in between. This CDR3 contains 19 residues. Germline loops: CDR1 SGHNT, CDR2 YENEEA. CDR3 amino acids: CASSFPPGWERHGANVLTF. DNA for the CDR3: TGTGCCAGCAGCTTTCCCCCAGGATGGGAGCGTCATGGGGCCAACGTCCTGACTTTC. The full variable domain, its missing parts supplied by reference TRBV11-3 and TRBJ2-6, is EAGVVQSPRYKIIEKKQPVAFWCNPISGHNTLYWYLQNLGQGPELLIRYENEEAVDDSQLPKDRFSAERLKGVDSTLKIQPAELGDSAVYLCASSFPPGWERHGANVLTFGAGSRLTVL.

The V gene is TRBV18, the J gene TRBJ2-5, with 7 bases aligning to TRBD1. The germline gives CDR1 KGHSH, CDR2 LQKENI. The CDR3 is 16 residues long. V shed 1 base, J shed 4 bases, and the junction held 9 bases outside the gene matches. The CDR3 DNA reads as TGTGCCAGCTCACCACGGACAGGCTCCGCGGGAGAGACCCAGTACTTC. Amino acids: CASSPRTGSAGETQYF. Based on the CDR3 plus reference TRBV18 and TRBJ2-5, the full variable domain is NAGVMQNPRHLVRRRGQEARLRCSPMKGHSHVYWYRQLPEEGLKFMVYLQKENIIDESGMPKERFSAEFPKEGPSILRIQQVVRGDSAAYFCASSPRTGSAGETQYFGPGTRLLVL.

CDR3: CASSPGATNEKLFF. The CDR3 DNA follows: TGTGCCAGCTCACCGGGAGCAACTAATGAAAAACTGTTTTTT. The chain is built from TRBV18 and TRBJ1-4; no reliable D call. The CDR3 is made up of 14 amino acids. V lost 3 bases and J 0 bases, leaving 5 bases between the germline ends. Germline loops: CDR1 KGHSH, CDR2 LQKENI.

The chain is built from TRBV27 and TRBJ1-1; 12 bases are shared with TRBD1. With 8 bases clipped from V and 3 bases from J, the junction kept 13 bases outside the gene matches. This CDR3 has 17 amino acids. Germline V gene sequence: CDR1 MNHEY, CDR2 SMNVEV (reference sequence). The CDR3 reads CASGTGQGAWVDTEAFF. In nucleotides, the CDR3 is TGTGCCAGCGGCACGGGACAGGGGGCTTGGGTTGACACTGAAGCTTTCTTT.

This rearrangement joins TRBV6-2 or TRBV6-3 to TRBJ2-7; D is perhaps TRBD2 (7 bases). Looked up from germline, CDR1 is MNHEY and CDR2 is SVGEGT. Trimming stripped 4 bases from V and 5 bases from J, with 12 bases between. The CDR3 has 13 residues. The CDR3: CASSLGGGDEQYF. CDR3 nucleotides: TGTGCCAGCAGTTTGGGGGGGGGCGACGAGCAGTACTTC.

This rearrangement joins TRBV2 to TRBJ2-7; D call uncertain. This CDR3 contains 10 residues. In germline, CDR1 is SNHLY, CDR2 FYNNEI. V was cut by 7 bases and J by 7 bases, with 8 bases left in between. DNA of the CDR3: TGTGCCAGCAAGGAACAGGAGCAGTACTTC. It encodes CASKEQEQYF.

The rearrangement links TRBV7-8 to TRBJ1-1; D might be TRBD1 (6 bases). Germline values: CDR1 SGHVS, CDR2 FQNEAQ. The CDR3 contains 14 residues. V was clipped by 6 bases and J by 4 bases, with 15 bases between them. The CDR3 DNA sequence: TGTGCCAGCAGACGTACAGGGTACGGCACTGAAGCTTTCTTT. Translated: CASRRTGYGTEAFF. Complete variable domain (other parts from reference TRBV7-8 and TRBJ1-1): GAGVSQSPRYKVAKRGQDVALRCDPISGHVSLFWYQQALGQGPEFLTYFQNEAQLDKSGLPSDRFFAERPEGSVSTLKIQRTQQEDSAVYLCASRRTGYGTEAFFGQGTRLTVV.